The 2 T cell receptor beta chains listed next were all sequenced from one sample in a study of cytomegalovirus exposure and HLA in healthy donors. With 60 Vbeta and 13 Jbeta primers, the PCR was carried out. Clones were sequenced by immunoSEQ multiplex PCR, and TCRdb holds only the in-frame ones, with some missing. The sample includes 120,000 or so clones, over 80% seen only once; the top ten take under 2.5%. The sequenced sample was PBMCs. These receptors originate from a man aged 25-40 years in good health and CMV-seronegative.

The gene calls are TRBV7-9 and TRBJ1-1; 9 bases map to TRBD1. The CDR3 totals 14 residues. Germline assignment: CDR1 SEHNR and CDR2 FQNEAQ (reference sequence). V gave up 4 bases and J gave up 11 bases; unmatched junction bases: 11. In DNA form, the CDR3 reads TGTGCCAGCAGCTGGGGACAGGGCCAGATGAAGGCTTTCTTT. This sequence encodes CASSWGQGQMKAFF.

This chain links TRBV7-2 with TRBJ1-1; no definite D call. Trimming shortened V by 9 bases and J by 4 bases, and 15 bases separated the two germline ends. The CDR3 sequence is 13 residues long. The V gene's germline CDR1 is SGHTA and CDR2 FQGNSA. The CDR3 sequence: CASGPWVGTEAFF. Here the CDR3 DNA reads TGTGCCAGTGGGCCGTGGGTAGGCACTGAAGCTTTCTTT.